This TCR beta chain emerged from a study of T-cell reconstitution after alpha-beta-depleted transplantation in children. Trimming took 3 bases from V and 2 from J, leaving 11 bases between them. In germline, CDR1 is DFQATT, CDR2 SNEGSKA (reference sequence). This CDR3 is built from 14 residues. Unique molecular identifiers were incorporated when the TCRbeta library was constructed. TCRdb independently ran MiXCR on the PCR reads; one entry per CDR3 protein. The sample has 450,000 to 600,000 distinct CDR3 sequences, 32% seen once; the top ten hold more than 2%. The rearrangement links TRBV20-1 to TRBJ1-3, with D unresolved. This TCR came from a human donor who donated a stem cell graft to a child with aplastic anemia. The sample consisted of PBMCs from the stem cell graft donor, taken from the stem cell graft. This chain's CDR3 is CSASRGQAGNTIYF. In DNA form, the CDR3 reads TGCAGTGCTAGTCGTGGGCAGGCTGGAAACACCATATATTTT.